This T cell receptor beta chain came from a study of T cell responses to AZD1222 COVID-19 vaccine. Germline V CDR1 and CDR2: SGDLS, YYNGEE. Between the trimmed V and J ends, which lost 0 bases and 5 bases, there was a span of 14 bases. This CDR3 has 16 residues. TCRdb keeps only in-frame clones here, not all; method: immunoSEQ multiplex PCR. The profile shows around 140,000 clones, about 93% of them singletons. About this clone itself: The antigen is not known.

Study conclusions and caveats: Scientists sampled the repertoires only once the peak T cell response had passed.

The origin of this receptor is an adult in good health. V and J are TRBV9 and TRBJ2-2; no clear D gene. The sample in question was peripheral blood, obtained on day 0 of AZD1222 vaccination. For the CDR3, the DNA is TGTGCCAGCAGCGTAGATGCCAGGTCGAGGACCGGGGAGCTGTTTTTT. Encoded protein: CASSVDARSRTGELFF.